Listed here is a single T cell receptor beta chain. This record belongs to a study of blood T cells in healthy people across ages. A second PCR, run for about 7 to 12 cycles, used a sample-barcoded 5' primer plus a J-beta primer mix. TCRdb recomputed calls from the 5' RACE reads with MiXCR, one row per CDR3 protein. The sample includes 1.5 million to 2 million distinct CDR3 sequences, 39% of them seen just once. Germline CDR1 and CDR2: LGHNA and YNFKEQ. V lost 4 bases and J lost 4; bases outside the gene matches: 8. There are 16 residues in the CDR3. Material for sequencing was blood. The chain has TRBV4-2 and TRBJ2-5; 11 bases align to TRBD2. The receptor was isolated from a human donor in good health. CDR3 in amino acids: CASSPHGSGGAETQYF. The CDR3 DNA follows: TGTGCCAGCAGCCCCCACGGTAGCGGGGGGGCAGAGACCCAGTACTTC.